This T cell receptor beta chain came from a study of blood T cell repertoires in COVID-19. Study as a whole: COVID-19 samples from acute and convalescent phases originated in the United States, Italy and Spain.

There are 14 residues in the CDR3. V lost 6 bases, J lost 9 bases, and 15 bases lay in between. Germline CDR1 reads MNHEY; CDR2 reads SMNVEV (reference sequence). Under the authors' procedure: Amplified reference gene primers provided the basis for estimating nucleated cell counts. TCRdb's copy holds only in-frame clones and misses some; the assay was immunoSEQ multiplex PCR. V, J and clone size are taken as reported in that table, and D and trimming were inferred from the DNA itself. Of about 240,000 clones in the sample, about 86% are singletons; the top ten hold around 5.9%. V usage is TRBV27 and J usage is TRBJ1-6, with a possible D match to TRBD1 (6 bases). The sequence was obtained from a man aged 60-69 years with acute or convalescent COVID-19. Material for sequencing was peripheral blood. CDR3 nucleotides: TGTGCCAGCAGAGGACCAGGGGTGGCTTCACCCCTCCACTTT. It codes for CASRGPGVASPLHF.